This entry concerns a single T cell receptor beta chain. Its antigen is unidentified. The data were taken from a study of cytomegalovirus exposure and HLA in healthy donors. General study findings and limits: The classifier reportedly diagnosed cytomegalovirus status with high specificity and sensitivity. Overall, approximately 150 TCR beta chains were annotated as cytomegalovirus-associated. In vitro confirmation showed a few CMV-associated chains to be CMV antigen specific.

This CDR3 comprises 15 residues. V lost 1 base, J lost 7 bases, and 6 bases stayed unmatched. Germline CDR1 and CDR2: MDHEN and SYDVKM. Here immunoSEQ multiplex PCR was the method, and the copy in TCRdb shows in-frame clones only, minus some. The sample includes about 130,000 clones, about nine tenths of them seen just once. The V call is TRBV28, the J call TRBJ1-4; 7 positions agree with TRBD1. The sequence came from a woman younger than 45 in good health and CMV-seropositive. The sample comprised PBMCs. This CDR3 reads CASSLLVGQAEKLFF. Written as DNA, the CDR3 is TGTGCCAGCAGTTTATTAGTCGGACAGGCTGAAAAACTGTTTTTT.